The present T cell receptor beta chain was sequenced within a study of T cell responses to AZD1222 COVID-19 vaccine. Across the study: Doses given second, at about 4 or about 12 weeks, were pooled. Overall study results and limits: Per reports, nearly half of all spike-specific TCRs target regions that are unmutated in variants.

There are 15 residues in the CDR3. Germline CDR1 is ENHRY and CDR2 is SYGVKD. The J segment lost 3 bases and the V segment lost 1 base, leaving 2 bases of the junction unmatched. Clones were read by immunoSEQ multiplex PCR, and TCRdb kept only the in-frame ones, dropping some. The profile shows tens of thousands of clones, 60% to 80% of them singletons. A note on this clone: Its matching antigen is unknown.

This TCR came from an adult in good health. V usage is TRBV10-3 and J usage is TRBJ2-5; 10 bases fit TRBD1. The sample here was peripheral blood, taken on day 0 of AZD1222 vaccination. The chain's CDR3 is CAISEWDRGKETQYF. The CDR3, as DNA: TGTGCCATCAGTGAGTGGGACAGGGGAAAAGAGACCCAGTACTTC.